A selection of T cell receptor beta chains follows, all from one sample in a study of T-cell memory formation after mild COVID-19. TCRdb reprocessed the 5' RACE reads via MiXCR and lists one record per CDR3 protein. The table includes fewer than 300,000 distinct CDR3 sequences, approximately 15% detected once. What was sequenced was PBMCs or a T cell subset sorted from them (not recorded which). The receptors were sampled from a man aged 18-30 years who had mild COVID-19 (a few samples of this study predate the infection). Cell type and time point are not known. The CDR3 runs from the conserved cysteine through the conserved F or W. The D gene is left open where the match is weak. Size values are once, few and many counts, or a class for expanded clones, and some rows have none.

TRBJ2-3 many TRBV5-1 . TGCGCCAGCAGCTCAAGTGGGGGTATGGATACGCAGTATTTT CASSSSGGMDTQYF
TRBJ1-5 . TRBV28 . TGTGCCAGCAGCCCCGATCAGGTTTATCAGCCCCAGCATTTT CASSPDQVYQPQHF
TRBJ2-2 few TRBV4-1 . TGCGCCAGCAGCCAGGGGCTTCGGGGGAGCGGGGAGCTGTTTTTT CASSQGLRGSGELFF
TRBJ1-5 few TRBV4-3 . TGCGCCAGCAGCCAATTATTAGGAGGGCCACAGCCCCAGCATTTT CASSQLLGGPQPQHF
TRBJ1-3 . TRBV12-3/TRBV12-4 . TGTGCCAGCAGTAAAACTCGCCGGAACACCATATATTTT CASSKTRRNTIYF
TRBJ1-5 few TRBV4-2 . TGTGCCAGCAGCCAAGATATCGTGGGTCAGCCCCAGCATTTT CASSQDIVGQPQHF
TRBJ2-5 . TRBV12-3/TRBV12-4 TRBD2 TGTGCCAGCAGTGCCAGCGGGGGGGCCGGAGAGACCCAGTACTTC CASSASGGAGETQYF
TRBJ2-5 . TRBV5-5 . TGTGCCAGCAGCTTCAACGTCGGGCAAGAGACCCAGTACTTC CASSFNVGQETQYF
TRBJ1-4 . TRBV5-1 . TGCGCCAGCAGCTTGGTAGGAGCCCAGGGTGAAAAACTGTTTTTT CASSLVGAQGEKLFF
TRBJ1-1 . TRBV30 . TGTGCCCAAGGGGGAGGGAACACTGAAGCTTTCTTT CAQGGGNTEAFF
TRBJ1-1 few TRBV5-5 . TGTGCCAGCAGCTGGGACCTAGGAGCTTTCTTT CASSWDLGAFF
TRBJ2-1 few TRBV5-1 . TGCGCCAGCAGCCAGGAGGGGGGGCAGTTCTTC CASSQEGGQFF
TRBJ1-2 . TRBV7-8 TRBD1 TGTGCCAGCAGCTTAAGGACAGGGGAGGGTAACTATGGCTACACCTTC CASSLRTGEGNYGYTF
TRBJ2-3 few TRBV5-1 . TGCGCCAGCAGCTTGGCCGCTCCAGAAGCGCAGTATTTT CASSLAAPEAQYF
TRBJ2-4 . TRBV5-4 TRBD1 TGTGCCAGCAGCTCAGGACAGGGGAGAAACATTCAGTACTTC CASSSGQGRNIQYF
TRBJ2-1 . TRBV7-9 TRBD1 TGTGCCAGCAGCTTAGGGGCCGGGGGGACAGGGAATGAGCAGTTATTC CASSLGAGGTGNEQLF
TRBJ2-1 . TRBV6-6 . TGTGCCAGCTCCTTGGCGGGAACCTACAATGAGCAGTTCTTC CASSLAGTYNEQFF
TRBJ1-6 . TRBV4-3 . TGCGCCAGCAGCCAAGAGGGAAATTCACCCCTCCACTTT CASSQEGNSPLHF
TRBJ2-5 . TRBV6-5 . TGTGCCAGCGGGATCGGGGGTAGTGTGGAGACCCAGTACTTC CASGIGGSVETQYF
TRBJ2-2 . TRBV20-1 . TGCAGTGCCCCTACCAGCGGAAACACCGGGGAGCTGTTTTTT CSAPTSGNTGELFF
TRBJ2-7 . TRBV30 . TGTGCCTGGAGTGTCTTGGGCGAGCAGTACTTC CAWSVLGEQYF
TRBJ2-3 . TRBV6-5 . TGTGCCAGCAGTACCCAGGCGGCAGATACGCAGTATTTT CASSTQAADTQYF
TRBJ2-7 few TRBV11-2 TRBD2 TGTGCCAGCAGCCCCGGACTAGTGCGGGAGCAGTACTTC CASSPGLVREQYF
TRBJ2-3 . TRBV7-9 . TGTGCCAGCAGCCAGCCGTACTTCACAGATACGCAGTATTTT CASSQPYFTDTQYF
TRBJ2-1 many TRBV5-6 . TGTGCCAGCAGCTTTCGCCATGGAAATGAGCAGTTCTTC CASSFRHGNEQFF
TRBJ2-3 few TRBV20-1 . TGCAGTGCTAGAGAGCGGGCTGAGTGGACAGATACGCAGTATTTT CSARERAEWTDTQYF
TRBJ1-2 . TRBV27 . TGTGCCAGCAGTTGGATTGGGGGCCTTGGCTACACCTTC CASSWIGGLGYTF
TRBJ2-5 . TRBV7-2 TRBD1 TGTGCCAGCAGATCGTCGGGACAGGGCGTCCAAGAGACCCAGTACTTC CASRSSGQGVQETQYF
TRBJ1-1 . TRBV9 . TGTGCCAGCAGGATGGGGGGAGGGGACACTGAAGCTTTCTTT CASRMGGGDTEAFF
TRBJ2-5 few TRBV7-9 . TGTGCCAGCAGCTTATGGCAAGGGGAGACCCAGTACTTC CASSLWQGETQYF
TRBJ2-1 . TRBV2 TRBD2 TGTGCCAGCTCCACCGGGACTAGAATCAGCTACAATGAGCAGTTCTTC CASSTGTRISYNEQFF
TRBJ2-6 few TRBV5-8 . TGTGCCAGCAGCTCGCGGTATTCTGGGGCCAACGTCCTGACTTTC CASSSRYSGANVLTF
TRBJ2-6 . TRBV5-1 . TGCGCCAGCAGCCCCTTCAGCTCTGGGGCCAACGTCCTGACTTTC CASSPFSSGANVLTF
TRBJ1-2 few TRBV7-3 . TGTGCCAGCAGCATGGACGGGGGTCATGGCTACACCTTC CASSMDGGHGYTF
TRBJ1-3 . TRBV6-2/TRBV6-3 . TGTGCCAGCAGGCGTCTTGGACAGACCGGGGCCTCTGGAAACACCATATATTTT CASRRLGQTGASGNTIYF
TRBJ2-1 . TRBV7-9 . TGTGCCAGCAGCTTAGCCCACAGGGAAGACCCGTTCTTC CASSLAHREDPFF
TRBJ2-5 . TRBV13 . TGTGCCAGCAGCTTTGGAGGGGGGGGCGCAGGAGAGACCCAGTACTTC CASSFGGGGAGETQYF
TRBJ1-5 few TRBV5-1 . TGCGCCAGCGGTAGCCGTCGGAGAAGGTCAAATCAGCCCCAGCATTTT CASGSRRRRSNQPQHF
TRBJ1-5 . TRBV9 . TGTGCCAGCAGCCCCGGAGCCAGCCTCGGGCAGCCCCAGCATTTT CASSPGASLGQPQHF
TRBJ1-5 few TRBV2 TRBD1 TGTGCCAGCAGTAGGGGGACAGGGCGGCAGCCCCAGCATTTT CASSRGTGRQPQHF
TRBJ2-5 . TRBV24-1 TRBD1 TGTGCCACCAGTGGATCGGGGACAGGGGATGCCCAGTACTTC CATSGSGTGDAQYF
TRBJ2-1 few TRBV28 . TGTGCCAGCAGAGGCTCCTACAATGAGCAGTTCTTC CASRGSYNEQFF
TRBJ2-3 . TRBV12-3/TRBV12-4 TRBD2 TGTGCCAGCAGGGGTAGCGGGGGAACTCAAGATACGCAGTATTTT CASRGSGGTQDTQYF
TRBJ1-1 . TRBV6-5 . TGTGCCAGCAGTGAAGGGGTCTCGCACACTGAAGCTTTCTTT CASSEGVSHTEAFF
TRBJ2-5 many TRBV7-2 TRBD2 TGTGCCAGCAGCTTAGTCACGGGAGGAGAGACCCAGTACTTC CASSLVTGGETQYF
TRBJ2-5 few TRBV25-1 . TGTGCCAGCAGCGTAAGGGAGCGGGAGACCCAGTACTTC CASSVRERETQYF
TRBJ2-1 . TRBV10-3 . TGTGCCATCTCCTTCGGGGGTGAGCAGTTCTTC CAISFGGEQFF
TRBJ1-5 . TRBV4-2 . TGTGCCAGCAGCCAGAGACAGGACTCAGAGCCCCAGCATTTT CASSQRQDSEPQHF
TRBJ2-3 . TRBV20-1 TRBD1 TGCAGTGCTAGGGACAGGCCGAGCACAGATACGCAGTATTTT CSARDRPSTDTQYF
TRBJ2-3 few TRBV11-2 . TGTGCCAGCAGCTTAGCGGGTGACACAGATACGCAGTATTTT CASSLAGDTDTQYF
TRBJ2-1 . TRBV19 TRBD2 TGTGCCAGTAGTCCGACGACTAGCGGGTTTGACAATGAGCAGTTCTTC CASSPTTSGFDNEQFF
TRBJ1-1 . TRBV7-3 . TGTGCCAGCAGCGGGGCCGGAGGGAGTCCTGAAGCTTTCTTT CASSGAGGSPEAFF
TRBJ2-1 many TRBV4-1 . TGCGCCAGCTCTCGGGGGACCGATTACAATGAGCAGTTCTTC CASSRGTDYNEQFF
TRBJ2-6 few TRBV18 . TGTGCCAGCTCACCACTAGCAGGGACAGGGGCCAACGTCCTGACTTTC CASSPLAGTGANVLTF
TRBJ2-1 few TRBV7-8 . TGTGCCAGCAGCTTACAGCGTAGCTCCTACAATGAGCAGTTCTTC CASSLQRSSYNEQFF